One sample yielded the 22 T cell receptor beta chains listed below, sequenced in a study of CD8 T cells in ankylosing spondylitis. Each CDR3 protein gets one entry after TCRdb re-called the 5' RACE reads with MiXCR. The data show some 250,000 distinct CDR3 sequences, 20% to 30% seen once. The sequencing sample was made of blood, either unsorted or a sorted T cell fraction (not recorded which). These TCRs come from a male donor with ankylosing spondylitis or in good health (not recorded which).

The J gene is TRBJ2-5, the V gene TRBV2; D not certain. With 6 bases removed from V and 7 bases from J, the gap between germline ends came to 9 bases. The CDR3 sequence is 11 residues long. Looked up from germline, CDR1 is SNHLY and CDR2 is FYNNEI. CDR3 loop: CASSTLRTQYF. The CDR3 coding sequence is TGTGCCAGCAGCACCCTACGGACCCAGTACTTC. The whole variable domain, remainder taken from reference TRBV2 and TRBJ2-5, is EPEVTQTPSHQVTQMGQEVILRCVPISNHLYFYWYRQILGQKVEFLVSFYNNEISEKSEIFDDQFSVERPDGSNFTLKIRSTKLEDSAMYFCASSTLRTQYFGPGTRLLVL.

This clonotype appeared a few times. The chain's CDR3 is CASRVDQTAETQYF. The CDR3 DNA follows: TGTGCCAGCAGGGTGGACCAGACGGCTGAGACCCAGTACTTC. V and J are TRBV12-3 or TRBV12-4 and TRBJ2-5; D is unclear. V shed 6 bases and J shed 5 bases, with 16 bases lying between them. This CDR3 comprises 14 residues.

The chain combines TRBV12-5 with TRBJ1-1; D not certain. This CDR3 has 13 residues. The V and J ends lost 8 bases and 0 bases respectively, with 10 bases between them. In germline, CDR1 is LGHNT, CDR2 FRNRAP. CDR3 protein: CASSGGLNTEAFF. DNA of the CDR3: TGTGCTAGTTCGGGCGGGCTGAACACTGAAGCTTTCTTT.

This clonotype was counted at least ten times. The CDR3 loop reads CSPTSGGRDTQYF. DNA of the CDR3: TGCAGCCCGACTAGCGGGGGACGGGATACGCAGTATTTT. This chain joins TRBV20-1 and TRBJ2-3, with 12 bases that match TRBD2. CDR3 length: 13 residues. The V gene's germline CDR1 is DFQATT and CDR2 SNEGSKA (reference sequence).

V usage is TRBV18 and J usage is TRBJ1-6, with D uncertain. Germline V lookup: CDR1 KGHSH, CDR2 LQKENI. The ends were cut back, 3 bases at V and 13 bases at J, with 13 bases in the middle. The length of the CDR3 is 13 residues. CDR3 bases: TGTGCCAGCTCACCTTCCGGGGAGAGCCCCCTCCACTTT. Amino acid sequence: CASSPSGESPLHF.

This chain links TRBV6-2 or TRBV6-3 with TRBJ2-1, with D perhaps TRBD1 or TRBD2 (5 bases each). Per the germline V gene, CDR1 is MNHEY and CDR2 is SVGEGT. The CDR3 contains 14 residues. V shed 5 bases and J shed 5 bases, with 13 bases lying between them. The CDR3 DNA reads as TGTGCCAGCAGTCCGGTCTTGGGGGACAATGAGCAGTTCTTC. It encodes CASSPVLGDNEQFF.

This clonotype was seen ten or more times. The chain combines TRBV20-1 with TRBJ2-7; 7 nucleotides agree with TRBD2. The germline gives CDR1 DFQATT, CDR2 SNEGSKA (reference sequence). The CDR3 has 14 residues. V was clipped by 0 bases and J by 4 bases; unmatched bases: 6. CDR3 nucleotide sequence: TGCAGTGCTAGAGATGTCCTAGCGGTTTACGAGCAGTACTTC. Protein sequence: CSARDVLAVYEQYF.

This clonotype has only a few counts. V is TRBV10-3 and J is TRBJ2-3; D not resolved. Germline V gene sequence: CDR1 ENHRY, CDR2 SYGVKD. The CDR3 is 13 residues long. V was clipped by 6 bases and J by 2 bases, with 9 bases between them. CDR3 amino acids: CAISPPTTDTQYF. DNA for the CDR3: TGTGCCATCAGCCCGCCCACCACAGATACGCAGTATTTT.

The chain uses TRBV10-3 and TRBJ2-3; TRBD2 agrees at 9 bases. The CDR3 is made up of 15 amino acids. J gave up 6 bases and V 5 bases, and 9 bases lay outside the gene matches. CDR1 and CDR2 (germline): ENHRY, SYGVKD. CDR3 region: CAISSSGGPIDTQYF. The CDR3, as DNA: TGTGCCATCAGTTCCAGCGGGGGGCCCATCGATACGCAGTATTTT.

This clonotype has just one count. The chain carries TRBV12-3 or TRBV12-4 and TRBJ1-1; D remains unclear. CDR3 size: 13 residues. V lost 3 bases and J 4 bases, leaving 9 bases between the germline ends. CDR3 loop: CASSFYRATEAFF. The CDR3 coding sequence is TGTGCCAGCAGTTTTTATCGGGCCACTGAAGCTTTCTTT.

Details on this clonotype: A much larger clone sits a single nucleotide away, making a read error possible. The chain employs TRBV12-3 or TRBV12-4 and TRBJ2-7; no reliable D call. The CDR3 is 14 amino acids. The CDR3 DNA reads as TGTGCCAACAGTTCAACCGTCTCTTTCTACGAGCAGTACTTC. Protein: CANSSTVSFYEQYF.

The chain has TRBV15 and TRBJ1-5, with a weak D call TRBD1 (5 bases). Germline CDR1 is LNHNV and CDR2 is YYDKDF (reference sequence). The CDR3 is made up of 16 amino acids. Trimming left V 0 bases short and J 1 base short, with 10 bases between. This CDR3 reads CATSRDQGRSNQPQHF. The DNA for the CDR3 is TGTGCCACCAGCAGAGATCAGGGTAGAAGCAATCAGCCCCAGCATTTT.

There are many counts of this clonotype. This chain connects TRBV20-1 to TRBJ2-1, with 9 bases aligning to TRBD2. Germline-derived CDR1 and CDR2 are DFQATT and SNEGSKA (reference sequence). V trimming: 1 base; J trimming: 3 bases; junction bases outside the gene matches: 1. The CDR3 has 14 residues. CDR3 loop: CSARGRGGYNEQFF. CDR3 DNA sequence: TGCAGTGCTAGAGGGCGGGGGGGCTACAATGAGCAGTTCTTC.

The table lists this clonotype with many counts. The V gene is TRBV29-1, the J gene TRBJ2-3, with D possibly being TRBD1 (6 bases). Looked up from germline, CDR1 is SQVTM and CDR2 is ANQGSEA. Trimming took off 0 bases at V and 2 bases at J, with 15 bases between the two ends. CDR3 length equals 16 residues. The CDR3 region has the DNA TGCAGCGTTGAAGATGGGTCAGGGGCTCCCACAGATACGCAGTATTTT. Its translation: CSVEDGSGAPTDTQYF.

The J gene is TRBJ2-1, the V gene TRBV5-1, with 8 bases lining up with TRBD2. This CDR3 region has 16 residues. V gave up 1 base and J gave up 3 bases; unmatched junction bases: 6. The germline gives CDR1 SGHRS, CDR2 YFSETQ. The CDR3 region has the DNA TGCGCCAGCAGCTTGAGGCCGGGGGGGGGCTACAATGAGCAGTTCTTC. Translation: CASSLRPGGGYNEQFF.

Only a few counts were recorded for this clonotype. The chain combines TRBV6-5 with TRBJ2-7; possible D gene TRBD1, 5 bases. Germline V gives CDR1 MNHEY, CDR2 SVGAGI. The germline V and J ends were trimmed by 4 bases and 1 base, with 14 bases remaining between them. The CDR3 consists of 15 residues. CDR3 sequence reads: CASSLSGDSSYEQYF. CDR3 bases: TGTGCCAGCAGTTTGTCGGGCGACAGTTCCTACGAGCAGTACTTC.

This clonotype was found many times. The chain employs TRBV4-1 and TRBJ2-3; TRBD2 agrees at 7 bases. Germline CDR1 MGHRA, CDR2 YSYEKL. The CDR3 extends over 16 amino acids. V trimming: 4 bases; J trimming: 0 bases; junction bases outside the gene matches: 7. The CDR3 DNA sequence: TGCGCCAGCAGCCCGATACGCGGGGGTAGCACAGATACGCAGTATTTT. Protein sequence: CASSPIRGGSTDTQYF.

This clonotype occurred a few times. The chain employs TRBV12-3 or TRBV12-4 and TRBJ2-3; possibly TRBD2 for D (5 bases). V was trimmed by 10 bases and J by 5 bases, leaving 10 bases between them. This CDR3 has 11 amino acids. The CDR3 nucleotides read TGTGCCACTGGGAGCGGAGATACGCAGTATTTT. It is translated as CATGSGDTQYF.

V and J are TRBV29-1 and TRBJ2-2; D ambiguous. The CDR3 is 13 amino acids. The V gene's germline CDR1 is SQVTM and CDR2 ANQGSEA. Trimming took 6 bases from V and 2 from J, leaving 10 bases between them. CDR3 sequence reads: CSVLAANTGELFF. The DNA for the CDR3 is TGCAGCGTATTAGCAGCTAACACCGGGGAGCTGTTTTTT.

On this clonotype: The DNA is omitted, as the CDR3 cannot be located on it reliably, and the CDR3 follows TCRdb's listing. The chain carries TRBV18 and TRBJ2-2; TRBD1 is the table's D call, not checked against the DNA. Termini included, the CDR3 measures 16 amino acids. Germline CDR1 reads KGHSH; CDR2 reads LQKENI. The CDR3 region is CASSPPGQGLRELFFF.

This clonotype was counted ten times or more. The V gene is TRBV12-3 or TRBV12-4, the J gene TRBJ1-6; 7 positions agree with TRBD1. V shed 3 bases and J 5 bases; nucleotides not matched to a gene: 1. The CDR3 contains 14 residues. The CDR3 reads CASSLGQNNSPLHF. The CDR3 nucleotides read TGTGCCAGCAGTTTGGGACAGAATAATTCACCCCTCCACTTT.

For the CDR3, the DNA is TGTGCCAGCAGAAAAGGTCGGGGCGCAGGTGGAGATACGCAGTATTTT. Protein product: CASRKGRGAGGDTQYF. The chain joins TRBV12-3 or TRBV12-4 to TRBJ2-3, with D perhaps matching TRBD1 or TRBD2 (5 bases each). The V end lost 6 bases, the J end lost 5 bases, and 21 bases lay between the germline ends. The length of the CDR3 is 16 residues.